A selection of T cell receptor beta chains follows, all from one sample in a study of blood T cells in healthy people across ages. TCRdb passed the 5' RACE reads through MiXCR, listing each CDR3 protein once. The sample holds more than 600,000 distinct CDR3 sequences; 20% to 25% are singletons and the top ten take roughly a tenth. These data are also associated with another study on T cells of mothers and their children.

Sequencing was done on a sample of blood. The origin of the receptors is a boy between 5 and 17 years old in good health. Both conserved end residues are part of each CDR3. A D gene is named only where the DNA matches it firmly. Clone size is stated in some rows and not others, as once, few, many or a class when expanded.

cdr3_length j_call d_call v_call clone_size cdr3_aa cdr3_nt
17 TRBJ2-6 - TRBV5-1 - CASSTFTSTSGANVLTF TGCGCCAGCAGCACTTTTACTTCGACCTCTGGGGCCAACGTCCTGACTTTC
13 TRBJ1-2 - TRBV28 - CASTLPPRDGYTF TGTGCCAGCACTCTCCCCCCGAGGGATGGCTACACCTTC
13 TRBJ2-5 - TRBV7-9 few CASRPVNQETQYF TGTGCCAGCCGTCCAGTCAACCAAGAGACCCAGTACTTC
17 TRBJ2-5 TRBD2 TRBV5-1 - CASSLGRTSGRSGTQYF TGCGCCAGCAGCTTGGGACGGACTAGCGGGAGGAGCGGGACCCAGTACTTC
12 TRBJ1-1 - TRBV6-1 - CASVWGGQRAFF TGTGCCAGCGTGTGGGGGGGCCAGCGAGCTTTCTTT
21 TRBJ2-3 TRBD2 TRBV29-1 few CSVEDRGASGRDWLSTDTQYF TGCAGCGTTGAAGACCGTGGGGCTAGCGGGAGGGACTGGTTAAGCACAGATACGCAGTATTTT
14 TRBJ2-1 - TRBV5-1 many CASSLGLFGNEQFF TGCGCCAGCAGCCTGGGACTTTTTGGCAATGAGCAGTTCTTC
17 TRBJ2-5 - TRBV10-3 once CAISEPIHSGLWETQYF TGTGCCATCAGTGAGCCGATACACAGCGGGCTCTGGGAGACCCAGTACTTC
15 TRBJ2-3 - TRBV11-3 few CASSARTPGQGTQYF TGTGCCAGCAGCGCGAGAACCCCGGGCCAGGGTACGCAGTATTTT
14 TRBJ2-4 TRBD2 TRBV29-1 few CSVDLGLAGNIQYF TGCAGCGTTGACCTGGGACTAGCCGGAAACATTCAGTACTTC
14 TRBJ1-5 TRBD1 TRBV24-1 - CATSGRQGNQPQHF TGTGCCACCAGTGGGCGACAGGGAAATCAGCCCCAGCATTTT
13 TRBJ2-7 - TRBV7-8 few CASSLEDFYEQYF TGTGCCAGCAGCTTAGAGGACTTCTACGAGCAGTACTTC
15 TRBJ2-7 - TRBV7-2 few CASSLGVGTYYEQYF TGTGCCAGCAGCTTAGGGGTTGGGACCTACTACGAGCAGTACTTC
15 TRBJ1-5 - TRBV12-3/TRBV12-4 - CASRSGEKGNQPQHF TGTGCCAGCAGATCAGGGGAAAAGGGCAATCAGCCCCAGCATTTT
13 TRBJ1-1 - TRBV7-9 - CASSFTLNTEAFF TGTGCCAGCAGCTTTACACTGAACACTGAAGCTTTCTTT
11 TRBJ2-5 - TRBV20-1 - CSARGPWEQYF TGCAGTGCTAGAGGACCTTGGGAGCAGTACTTC
16 TRBJ2-3 TRBD2 TRBV6-1 - CASSLGTSGATDTQYF TGTGCCAGCAGTCTCGGGACTAGCGGAGCCACAGATACGCAGTATTTT
18 TRBJ1-3 - TRBV21-1 few CASSKAPGGGSSGNTIYF TGTGCCAGCAGCAAAGCTCCAGGCGGAGGGAGCTCTGGAAACACCATATATTTT
16 TRBJ2-1 TRBD1 TRBV7-9 - CASSAGQGFWCNEQFF TGTGCCAGCAGCGCGGGACAGGGGTTTTGGTGCAATGAGCAGTTCTTC
15 TRBJ1-4 - TRBV6-1 - CASSEAWNWSEKLFF TGTGCCAGCAGTGAAGCGTGGAATTGGAGTGAAAAACTGTTTTTT
15 TRBJ2-1 TRBD1 TRBV19 - CASSIGDRAPHVQFF TGTGCCAGTAGTATAGGGGACAGGGCCCCTCATGTGCAGTTCTTC
18 TRBJ2-5 TRBD2 TRBV7-2 - CASSLPRTSGGARKTQYF TGCGCCAGCAGCTTACCAAGGACTAGCGGGGGGGCGCGAAAGACCCAGTACTTC
12 TRBJ1-4 - TRBV6-6 - CASSPNLEKLFF TGTGCCAGCAGCCCCAACCTTGAAAAACTGTTTTTT
14 TRBJ2-7 TRBD2 TRBV20-1 many CSAPASGKIDEQYF TGCAGTGCCCCAGCTAGCGGGAAAATTGACGAGCAGTACTTC
17 TRBJ2-5 - TRBV20-1 - CSASSVGGGPYQETQYF TGCAGTGCTAGCTCCGTCGGCGGGGGCCCGTACCAAGAGACCCAGTACTTC
16 TRBJ2-1 TRBD2 TRBV29-1 many CSAGGSFPGDGGEQFF TGCAGCGCCGGGGGGTCATTTCCCGGGGACGGTGGTGAGCAGTTCTTC
14 TRBJ2-7 - TRBV29-1 - CSVGSRETSYEQYF TGCAGCGTTGGAAGTCGTGAGACCTCCTACGAGCAGTACTTC
17 TRBJ2-7 TRBD2 TRBV7-9 - CASSLSEGSSGSYEQYF TGTGCCAGCAGCTTAAGCGAGGGATCTAGCGGGTCCTACGAGCAGTACTTC
15 TRBJ1-3 - TRBV7-9 many CASSLGTGSGNTIYF TGTGCCAGCAGCCTAGGGACCGGGTCTGGAAACACCATATATTTT
14 TRBJ1-1 - TRBV29-1 - CSVEVWKSDTEAFF TGCAGCGTTGAGGTATGGAAGTCGGACACTGAAGCTTTCTTT
15 TRBJ2-6 - TRBV19 few CASSQGNSGANVLTF TGTGCCAGTAGTCAGGGGAACTCTGGGGCCAACGTCCTGACTTTC
14 TRBJ1-1 - TRBV12-3/TRBV12-4 few CASSLLRLNTEAFF TGTGCCAGCAGTTTGCTTCGGCTGAACACTGAAGCTTTCTTT
19 TRBJ2-7 - TRBV6-4 few CASSDSRSRSSFSTQEQYF TGTGCCAGCAGTGACTCGCGTTCCAGGTCCTCCTTCTCTACGCAGGAGCAGTACTTC
16 TRBJ2-5 - TRBV4-3 few CASGQVSLTGKETQYF TGCGCCAGCGGCCAAGTCTCTCTTACAGGCAAAGAGACCCAGTACTTC
14 TRBJ2-3 - TRBV4-3 few CASSQDTFTDTQYF TGCGCCAGCAGCCAAGATACCTTCACAGATACGCAGTATTTT
15 TRBJ2-7 TRBD1 TRBV5-6 few CASSPLTGEPYEQYF TGTGCCAGCAGCCCCTTAACAGGGGAGCCCTACGAGCAGTACTTC
14 TRBJ2-1 TRBD2 TRBV20-1 - CSARIGTSVLEQFF TGCAGTGCTAGAATCGGGACTAGCGTTCTAGAGCAGTTCTTC
15 TRBJ2-3 - TRBV28 few CASGSTDASTDTQYF TGTGCCAGCGGGTCGACCGACGCTAGCACAGATACGCAGTATTTT
14 TRBJ2-2 TRBD2 TRBV5-1 - CASSFTSGTGELFF TGCGCCAGCAGCTTCACTAGCGGCACCGGGGAGCTGTTTTTT
16 TRBJ2-7 TRBD2 TRBV7-2 - CASSPLAGVSSYEQYF TGTGCCAGCAGCCCACTAGCGGGGGTGAGCTCCTACGAGCAGTACTTC
13 TRBJ2-3 - TRBV20-1 - CSAPPGWGDAQYF TGCAGTGCTCCCCCGGGGTGGGGAGATGCGCAGTATTTT
12 TRBJ1-2 - TRBV20-1 few CSASLGNYGYTF TGCAGTGCTAGTTTGGGGAACTATGGCTACACCTTC